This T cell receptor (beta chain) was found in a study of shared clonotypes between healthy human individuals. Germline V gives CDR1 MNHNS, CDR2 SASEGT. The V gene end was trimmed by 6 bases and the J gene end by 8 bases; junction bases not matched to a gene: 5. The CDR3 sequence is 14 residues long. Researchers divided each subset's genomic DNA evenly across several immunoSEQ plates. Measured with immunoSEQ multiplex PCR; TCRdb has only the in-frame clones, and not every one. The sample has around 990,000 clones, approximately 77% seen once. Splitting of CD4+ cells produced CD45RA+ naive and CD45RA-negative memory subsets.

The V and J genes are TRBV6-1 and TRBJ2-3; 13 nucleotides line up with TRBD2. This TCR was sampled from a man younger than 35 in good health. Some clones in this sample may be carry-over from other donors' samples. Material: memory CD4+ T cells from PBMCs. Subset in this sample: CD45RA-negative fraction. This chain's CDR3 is CASRLTSGRSTQYF. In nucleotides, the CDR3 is TGTGCCAGCAGGTTGACTAGCGGGAGGTCTACGCAGTATTTT.